Described below is a single T cell receptor (beta chain) sequence and its context. No antigen is known for it. The J segment lost 0 bases and the V segment lost 2 bases, leaving 5 bases of the junction unmatched. The CDR3 covers 16 residues. The germline gives CDR1 SGHDT, CDR2 YYEEEE. These data come from a study of cytomegalovirus exposure and HLA in healthy donors. Study-wide points: An apparent linkage of common viral pathogens to several of the most significant clusters emerged in a later analysis. It was reported in a later analysis that an Asian-associated ancestry cluster showed fewer N-insertions than the roughly 670-donor mean.

Everyone who donated was a healthy bone marrow donor. The PCR had 60 Vbeta and 13 Jbeta primers. Assay: immunoSEQ multiplex PCR; the TCRdb copy retains only in-frame clones and omits some. Counted here are 150,000 to 200,000 clones, roughly 77% occurring once; the ten biggest clones make up around 1.5%. The V and J genes are TRBV5-6 and TRBJ2-1; TRBD1 agrees at 7 bases. The TCR comes from a woman in her 50s in good health and CMV-seronegative. Material: PBMCs. The CDR3 DNA sequence: TGTGCCAGCAGCTTATTACAGGGGAGCTCCTACAATGAGCAGTTCTTC. It encodes CASSLLQGSSYNEQFF.